The clone carrying this T cell receptor beta chain was observed many times. Antigen: not known. Other DNA sequences in the same sample also yield this CDR3. This record belongs to a study of CD8+ T cells in alopecia areata. About the research overall: Those patients who were treated received oral tofacitinib, which was given at 5 to 10 mg twice daily for moderate-to-severe alopecia areata. The study, taken as a whole, reports: It was lesional scalp, especially alopecia totalis/universalis, that showed higher clonality than normal scalp.

In each case, RNA was isolated and then reverse transcribed into cDNA as the sequencing template. Data came from immunoSEQ multiplex PCR; TCRdb stores just in-frame clones and leaves some out. This table has about 97,000 clones, around 38% appearing once. Specimens obtained from alopecia areata patients comprised lesional scalp punch biopsies and peripheral blood. CDR1 is SGHTA and CDR2 is FQGNSA in the germline V gene. This CDR3 is built from 15 residues. Trimming pared 1 base from V and 6 bases from J, leaving 13 bases between. The sequence was obtained from a human donor with alopecia areata. The chain carries TRBV7-2 and TRBJ2-1, with D tentatively TRBD1 (6 bases). Sequencing input: CD4+ T cells sorted from blood. CDR3 region: CASSLVRTGPNEQFF. In DNA, the CDR3 is TGTGCCAGCAGCTTAGTCCGAACAGGGCCCAATGAGCAGTTCTTC.